This entry features one T cell receptor (beta chain) sequence. Its cognate antigen has yet to be identified. Per-nucleotide qualities are absent, and no much larger clonotype sits a single base away. The time point label, as the study defines it: baseline before first vaccination. The treatment or condition tag for this specimen amounts to: meningococcal conjugate vaccine given as trial control. Vaccinee samples were obtained from the UK trials COV001 and COV002, which included a single-blind randomized controlled phase 2/3 trial of AZD1222 (ChAdOx1 nCoV-19) in healthy adults. For TCRbeta chain sequencing, PBMC samples from trial participants were taken at day 0 and at day 28 after the second dose. This record belongs to a study of T cell responses to AZD1222 COVID-19 vaccine (dated by TCRdb to about 2021). Turning to the overall study: A total of about 230 trial participants underwent TCR sequencing, of whom 200 to 220 received two doses of AZD1222 and about 26 received two doses of the MenACWY control vaccine. Trial participants were enrolled into age subgroups of 18-55, 56-69 and 70-plus years, which contained approximately 150, 28 and 58 TCR-sequenced participants, respectively.

The CDR3 regions of human TCRbeta chains were analyzed by immunosequencing. The paper's data handling went like this. TCRs in the repertoires were matched against a reference library of SARS-CoV-2-specific TCRs that had been generated with the MIRA antigen-specificity platform. Breadth was defined as the fraction of unique TCRs that were SARS-CoV-2-associated, and depth was defined as the fraction of total T cells that were SARS-CoV-2-associated. Using the MIRA data, each spike-specific TCR was mapped to the spike region that the TCR reacts to and placed in a CD4 or CD8 class. Log10-transformed breadth and depth values were compared by one-way ANOVA with Sidak's multiple comparisons tests. TCRdb obtained this table from immuneACCESS and retained in-frame rearrangements with V and J assigned. These tables miss some clones; where compared with another copy, unresolved V genes account for less than half of the shortfall, and the remainder is unexplained. That table supplies the V and J calls and clone size; D and trimming were determined from the DNA. The sample table lists under 150,000 clones, around 83% of them with a count of one. The ten biggest clones cover approximately 4% of the sample.

The investigation overall reported the following: The vaccine-associated CD4 TCRs covered the entire spike protein, and the dominant responses fell in regions 160-218 and 743-854. Participants were mostly white British and included more females than males, and it was suggested by the authors that clonal diversity may have been underestimated. The 56-69-year group was small, and its depth increase did not reach significance, likely because of low power. Conclusions about previously exposed vaccinees were limited because only six AZD1222 recipients were SARS-CoV-2 seropositive at baseline. After two AZD1222 doses, spike-specific TCR breadth and depth were significantly higher than at day 0 and than in MenACWY recipients. Nearly half of unique spike-specific TCRs reportedly recognized epitopes outside regions mutated in the B.1.351 and B.1.1.7 variants. No day 14 peak-response samples were available, so repertoires were characterized only after the peak T cell response.

Reading from cysteine to phenylalanine, the CDR3 counts 15 amino acids. The sequence is cut down to CDR3 DNA, 45 bases in frame from base 1. CDR1 and CDR2 (SGDLS, YYNGEE) derive from the germline V gene. Trimming removed 3 bases from V and 5 bases from J, leaving 14 bases between the germline ends. The sequence links TRBV9 to TRBJ2-2; the D gene assignment is perhaps TRBD1 or TRBD2, with each matching 6 bases. The clonotype originates from an adult in good health. The sequences come from peripheral blood, collected on day 0 of MenACWY control vaccination. The CDR3 has the sequence CASSAGGTRTGELFF. Read as DNA, the sequence is TGTGCCAGCAGCGCCGGGGGCACGAGGACCGGGGAGCTGTTTTTT.